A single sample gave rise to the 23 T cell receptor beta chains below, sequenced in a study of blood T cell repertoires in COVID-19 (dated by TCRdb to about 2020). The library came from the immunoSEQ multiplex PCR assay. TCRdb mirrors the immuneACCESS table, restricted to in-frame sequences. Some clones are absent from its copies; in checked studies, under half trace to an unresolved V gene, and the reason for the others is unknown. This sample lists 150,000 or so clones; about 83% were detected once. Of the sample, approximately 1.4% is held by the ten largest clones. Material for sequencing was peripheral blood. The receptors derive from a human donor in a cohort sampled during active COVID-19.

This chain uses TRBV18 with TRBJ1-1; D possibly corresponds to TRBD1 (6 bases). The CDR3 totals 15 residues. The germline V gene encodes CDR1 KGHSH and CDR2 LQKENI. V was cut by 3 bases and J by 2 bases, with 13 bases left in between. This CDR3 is CASSPRGGKNTEAFF. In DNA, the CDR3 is TGTGCCAGCTCACCGCGAGGGGGAAAAAACACTGAAGCTTTCTTT.

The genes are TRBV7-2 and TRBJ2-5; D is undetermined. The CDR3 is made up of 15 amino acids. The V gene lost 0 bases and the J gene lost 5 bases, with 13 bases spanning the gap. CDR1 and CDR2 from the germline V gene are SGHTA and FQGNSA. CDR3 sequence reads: CASSLALIPQETQYF. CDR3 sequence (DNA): TGTGCCAGCAGCTTAGCTCTGATTCCCCAGGAGACCCAGTACTTC.

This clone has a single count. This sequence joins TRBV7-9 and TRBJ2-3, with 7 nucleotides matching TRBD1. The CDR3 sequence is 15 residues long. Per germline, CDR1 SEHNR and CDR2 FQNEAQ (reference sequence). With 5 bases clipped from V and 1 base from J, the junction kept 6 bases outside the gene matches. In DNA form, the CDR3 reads TGTGCCAGCAGCCGCACAGGGGTGGGCACAGATACGCAGTATTTT. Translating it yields CASSRTGVGTDTQYF.

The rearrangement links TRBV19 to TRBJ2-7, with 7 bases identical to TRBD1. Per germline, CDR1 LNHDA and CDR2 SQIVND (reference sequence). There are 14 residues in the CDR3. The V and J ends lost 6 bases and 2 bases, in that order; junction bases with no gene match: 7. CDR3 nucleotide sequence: TGTGCCAGTAGGCGACAGGGCCCAACCTACGAGCAGTACTTC. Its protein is CASRRQGPTYEQYF.

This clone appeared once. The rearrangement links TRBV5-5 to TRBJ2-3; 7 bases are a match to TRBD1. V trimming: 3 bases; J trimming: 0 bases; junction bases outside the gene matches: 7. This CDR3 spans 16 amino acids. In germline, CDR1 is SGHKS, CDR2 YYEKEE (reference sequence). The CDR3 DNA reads TGTGCCAGCAGCTATCGGACAGGCATAAGCACAGATACGCAGTATTTT. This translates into CASSYRTGISTDTQYF. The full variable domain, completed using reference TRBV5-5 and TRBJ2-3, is DAGVTQSPTHLIKTRGQQVTLRCSPISGHKSVSWYQQVLGQGPQFIFQYYEKEERGRGNFPDRFSARQFPNYSSELNVNALLLGDSALYLCASSYRTGISTDTQYFGPGTRLTVL.

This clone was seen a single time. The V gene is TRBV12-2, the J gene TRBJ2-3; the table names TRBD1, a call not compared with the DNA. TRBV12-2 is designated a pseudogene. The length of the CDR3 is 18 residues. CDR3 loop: CASRSPGQGAGGTDTQYF. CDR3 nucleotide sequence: TGTGCAAGTCGTTCCCCGGGACAGGGGGCCGGGGGCACAGATACGCAGTATTTT.

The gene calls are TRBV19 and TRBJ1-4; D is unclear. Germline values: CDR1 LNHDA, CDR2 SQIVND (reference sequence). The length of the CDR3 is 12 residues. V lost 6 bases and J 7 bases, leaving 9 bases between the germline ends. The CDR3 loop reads CASSTGSEKLFF. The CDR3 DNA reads TGTGCCAGTAGCACCGGGAGTGAAAAACTGTTTTTT.

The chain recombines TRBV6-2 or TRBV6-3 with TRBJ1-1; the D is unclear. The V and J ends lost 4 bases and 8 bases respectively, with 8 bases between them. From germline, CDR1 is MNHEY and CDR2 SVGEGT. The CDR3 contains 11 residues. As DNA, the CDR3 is TGTGCCAGCAGTTCAGTAAAAGAAGCTTTCTTT. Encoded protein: CASSSVKEAFF.

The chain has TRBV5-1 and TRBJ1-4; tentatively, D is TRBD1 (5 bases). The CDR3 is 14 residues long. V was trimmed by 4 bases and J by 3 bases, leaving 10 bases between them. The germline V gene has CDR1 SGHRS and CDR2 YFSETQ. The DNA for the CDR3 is TGCGCCAGCAGCGCCGACAGCTCTAATGAAAAACTGTTTTTT. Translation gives CASSADSSNEKLFF. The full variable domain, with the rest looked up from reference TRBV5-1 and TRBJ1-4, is KAGVTQTPRYLIKTRGQQVTLSCSPISGHRSVSWYQQTPGQGLQFLFEYFSETQRNKGNFPGRFSGRQFSNSRSEMNVSTLELGDSALYLCASSADSSNEKLFFGSGTQLSVL.

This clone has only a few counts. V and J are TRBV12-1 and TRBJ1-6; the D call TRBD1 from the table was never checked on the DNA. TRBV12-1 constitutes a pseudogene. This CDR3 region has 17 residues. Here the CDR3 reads CASSTYRVSSYNSPLHF. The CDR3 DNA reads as TGTGCCAGCAGCACTTACAGGGTTTCCTCCTATAATTCACCCCTCCACTTT.

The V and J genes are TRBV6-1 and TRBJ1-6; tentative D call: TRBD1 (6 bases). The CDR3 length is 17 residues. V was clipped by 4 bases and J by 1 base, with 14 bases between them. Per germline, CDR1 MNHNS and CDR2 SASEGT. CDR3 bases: TGTGCCAGCAGTGGGGGGCCTATGAGTTCCTATAATTCACCCCTCCACTTT. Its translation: CASSGGPMSSYNSPLHF.

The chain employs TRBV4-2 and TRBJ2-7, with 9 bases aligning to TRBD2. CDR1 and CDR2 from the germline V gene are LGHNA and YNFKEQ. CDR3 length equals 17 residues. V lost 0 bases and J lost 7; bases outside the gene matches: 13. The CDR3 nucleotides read TGTGCCAGCAGCCAAGATCGAGGCGGGAGGGCCGGCGCAGAGCAGTACTTC. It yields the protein CASSQDRGGRAGAEQYF.

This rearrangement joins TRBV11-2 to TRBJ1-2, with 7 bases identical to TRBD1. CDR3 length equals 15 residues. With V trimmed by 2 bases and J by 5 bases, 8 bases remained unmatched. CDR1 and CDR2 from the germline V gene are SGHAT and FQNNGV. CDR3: CASSLPTGTEYGYTF. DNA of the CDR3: TGTGCCAGCAGCTTACCTACGGGGACAGAGTATGGCTACACCTTC.

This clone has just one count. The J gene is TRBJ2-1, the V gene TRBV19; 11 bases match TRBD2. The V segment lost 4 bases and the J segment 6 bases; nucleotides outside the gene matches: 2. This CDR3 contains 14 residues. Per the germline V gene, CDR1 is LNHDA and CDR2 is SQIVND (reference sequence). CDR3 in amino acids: CASSKLAGVNEQFF. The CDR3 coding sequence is TGTGCCAGTAGTAAACTAGCGGGAGTCAATGAGCAGTTCTTC. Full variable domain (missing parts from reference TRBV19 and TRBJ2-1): DGGITQSPKYLFRKEGQNVTLSCEQNLNHDAMYWYRQDPGQGLRLIYYSQIVNDFQKGDIAEGYSVSREKKESFPLTVTSAQKNPTAFYLCASSKLAGVNEQFFGPGTRLTVL.

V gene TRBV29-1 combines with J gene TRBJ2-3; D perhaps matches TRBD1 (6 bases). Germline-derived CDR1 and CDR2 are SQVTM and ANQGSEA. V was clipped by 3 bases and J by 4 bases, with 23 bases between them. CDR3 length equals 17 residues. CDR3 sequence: CSVEQPGRQGSADTQYF. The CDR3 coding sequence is TGCAGCGTTGAGCAACCCGGGCGGCAGGGGTCTGCAGATACGCAGTATTTT.

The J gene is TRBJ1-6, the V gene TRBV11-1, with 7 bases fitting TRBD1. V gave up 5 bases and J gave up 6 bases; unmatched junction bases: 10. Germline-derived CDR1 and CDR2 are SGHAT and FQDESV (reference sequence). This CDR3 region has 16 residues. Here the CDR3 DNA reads TGTGCCAGCAGCGCCCTCCGGGACAGACCTAATTCACCCCTCCACTTT. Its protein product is CASSALRDRPNSPLHF.

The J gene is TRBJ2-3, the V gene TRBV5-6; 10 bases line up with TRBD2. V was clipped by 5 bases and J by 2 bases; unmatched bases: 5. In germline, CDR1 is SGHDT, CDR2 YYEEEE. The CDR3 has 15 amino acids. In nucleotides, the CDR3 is TGTGCCAGCAGTAGGCTAGCGGGAGCCACAGATACGCAGTATTTT. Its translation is CASSRLAGATDTQYF. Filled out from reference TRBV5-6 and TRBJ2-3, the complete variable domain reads DAGVTQSPTHLIKTRGQQVTLRCSPKSGHDTVSWYQQALGQGPQFIFQYYEEEERQRGNFPDRFSGHQFPNYSSELNVNALLLGDSALYLCASSRLAGATDTQYFGPGTRLTVL.

This CDR3 reads CASSVATGLAGGLGTGELFF. The CDR3 coding sequence is TGTGCCAGCAGCGTAGCTACGGGGCTAGCGGGAGGGCTGGGGACCGGGGAGCTGTTTTTT. The chain carries TRBV9 and TRBJ2-2; TRBD2 matches 12 bases. This CDR3 region has 20 residues. V shed 0 bases, J shed 5 bases, and the junction held 14 bases outside the gene matches. The V gene's germline CDR1 is SGDLS and CDR2 YYNGEE.

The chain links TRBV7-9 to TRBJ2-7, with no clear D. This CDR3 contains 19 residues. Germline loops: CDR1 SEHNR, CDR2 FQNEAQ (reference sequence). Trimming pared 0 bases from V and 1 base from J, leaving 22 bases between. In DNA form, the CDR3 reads TGTGCCAGCAGCTTAGCGACGGTTTTGCGGCGGAACGGTTCCTACGAGCAGTACTTC. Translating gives CASSLATVLRRNGSYEQYF. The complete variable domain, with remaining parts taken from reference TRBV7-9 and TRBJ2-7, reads DTGVSQNPRHKITKRGQNVTFRCDPISEHNRLYWYRQTLGQGPEFLTYFQNEAQLEKSRLLSDRFSAERPKGSFSTLEIQRTEQGDSAMYLCASSLATVLRRNGSYEQYFGPGTRLTVT.

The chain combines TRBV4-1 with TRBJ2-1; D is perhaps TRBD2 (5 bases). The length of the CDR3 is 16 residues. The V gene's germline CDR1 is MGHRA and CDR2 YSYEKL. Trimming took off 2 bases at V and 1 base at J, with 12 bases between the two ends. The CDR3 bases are TGCGCCAGCAGCCAACCCGGACTGCTTTCCTACAATGAGCAGTTCTTC. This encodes CASSQPGLLSYNEQFF.

CDR3 nucleotide sequence: TGTGCCAGCAGCCTCACTAGCGCTTACACCGGGGAGCTGTTTTTT. This codes for CASSLTSAYTGELFF. The chain recombines TRBV7-9 with TRBJ2-2, with 7 bases lining up with TRBD2. V lost 5 bases, J lost 3 bases, and 6 bases stayed unmatched. The germline CDR1 and CDR2 sequences are SEHNR and FQNEAQ (reference sequence). The CDR3 spans 15 residues. Full variable domain (missing parts from reference TRBV7-9 and TRBJ2-2): DTGVSQNPRHKITKRGQNVTFRCDPISEHNRLYWYRQTLGQGPEFLTYFQNEAQLEKSRLLSDRFSAERPKGSFSTLEIQRTEQGDSAMYLCASSLTSAYTGELFFGEGSRLTVL.

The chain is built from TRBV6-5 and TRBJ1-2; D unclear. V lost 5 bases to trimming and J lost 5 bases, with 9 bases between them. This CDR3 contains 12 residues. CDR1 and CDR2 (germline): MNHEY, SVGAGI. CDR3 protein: CASSPRVYGYTF. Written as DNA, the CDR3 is TGTGCCAGCAGTCCTCGAGTGTATGGCTACACCTTC.

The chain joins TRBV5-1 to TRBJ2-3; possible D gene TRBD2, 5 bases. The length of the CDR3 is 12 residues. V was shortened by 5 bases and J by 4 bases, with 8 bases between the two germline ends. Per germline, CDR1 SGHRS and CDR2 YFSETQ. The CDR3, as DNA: TGCGCCAGCAGGAGGGATGCAGATACGCAGTATTTT. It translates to CASRRDADTQYF.